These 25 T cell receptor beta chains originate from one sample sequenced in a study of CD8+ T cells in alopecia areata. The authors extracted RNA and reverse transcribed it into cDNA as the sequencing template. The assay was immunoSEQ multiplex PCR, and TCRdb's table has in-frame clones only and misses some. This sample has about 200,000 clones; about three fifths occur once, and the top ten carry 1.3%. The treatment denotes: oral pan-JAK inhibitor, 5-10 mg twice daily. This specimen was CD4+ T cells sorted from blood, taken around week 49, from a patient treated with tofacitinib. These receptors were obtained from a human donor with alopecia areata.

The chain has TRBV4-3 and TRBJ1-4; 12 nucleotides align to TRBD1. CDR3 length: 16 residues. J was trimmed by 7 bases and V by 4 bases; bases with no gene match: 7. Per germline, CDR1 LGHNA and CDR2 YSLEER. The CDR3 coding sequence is TGCGCCAGCAGCCGCCAAACGGGACAGGGGGCTGAAAAACTGTTTTTT. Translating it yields CASSRQTGQGAEKLFF.

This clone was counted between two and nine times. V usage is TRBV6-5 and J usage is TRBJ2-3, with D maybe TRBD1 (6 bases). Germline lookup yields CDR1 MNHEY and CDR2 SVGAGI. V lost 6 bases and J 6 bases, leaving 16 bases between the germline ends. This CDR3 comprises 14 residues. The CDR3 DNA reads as TGTGCCAGCAGCCTTGACAGGCCAGGGGATACGCAGTATTTT. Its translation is CASSLDRPGDTQYF.

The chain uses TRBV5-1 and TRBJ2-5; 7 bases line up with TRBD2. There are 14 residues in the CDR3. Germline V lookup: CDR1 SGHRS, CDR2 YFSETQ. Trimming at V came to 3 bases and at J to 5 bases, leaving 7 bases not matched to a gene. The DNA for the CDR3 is TGCGCCAGCAGCTCGAAGCGGGGTTCGGAGACCCAGTACTTC. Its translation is CASSSKRGSETQYF.

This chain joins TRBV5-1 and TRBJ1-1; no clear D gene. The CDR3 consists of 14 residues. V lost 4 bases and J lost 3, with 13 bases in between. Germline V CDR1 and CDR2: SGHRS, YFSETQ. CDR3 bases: TGCGCCAGCAGCCTGGGATACCTAGACACTGAAGCTTTCTTT. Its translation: CASSLGYLDTEAFF. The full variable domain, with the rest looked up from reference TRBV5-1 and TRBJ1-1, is KAGVTQTPRYLIKTRGQQVTLSCSPISGHRSVSWYQQTPGQGLQFLFEYFSETQRNKGNFPGRFSGRQFSNSRSEMNVSTLELGDSALYLCASSLGYLDTEAFFGQGTRLTVV.

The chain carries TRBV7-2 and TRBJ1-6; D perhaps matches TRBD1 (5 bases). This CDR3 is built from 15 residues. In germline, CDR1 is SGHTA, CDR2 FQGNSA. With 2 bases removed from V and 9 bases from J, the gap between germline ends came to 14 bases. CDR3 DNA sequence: TGTGCCAGCAGCTTACTGGACCGACAGATTTCACCCCTCCACTTT. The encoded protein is CASSLLDRQISPLHF.

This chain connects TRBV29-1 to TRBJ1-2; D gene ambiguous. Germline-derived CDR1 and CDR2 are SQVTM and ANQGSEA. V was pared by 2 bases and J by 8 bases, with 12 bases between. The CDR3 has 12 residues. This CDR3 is CSVENVGSGYTF. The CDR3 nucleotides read TGCAGCGTTGAAAATGTGGGCTCCGGCTACACCTTC.

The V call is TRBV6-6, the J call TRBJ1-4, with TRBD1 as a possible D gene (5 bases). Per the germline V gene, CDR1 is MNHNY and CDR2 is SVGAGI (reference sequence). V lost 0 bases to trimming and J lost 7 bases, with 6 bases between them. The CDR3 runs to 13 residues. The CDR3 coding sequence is TGTGCCAGCAGTTACTCGAGGGGTGAAAAACTGTTTTTT. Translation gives CASSYSRGEKLFF.

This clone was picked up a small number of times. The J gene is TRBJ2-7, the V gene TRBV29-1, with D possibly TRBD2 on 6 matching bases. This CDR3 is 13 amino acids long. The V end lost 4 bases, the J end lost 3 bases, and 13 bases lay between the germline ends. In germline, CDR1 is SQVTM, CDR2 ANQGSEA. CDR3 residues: CSVAGTVDYEQYF. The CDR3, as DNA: TGCAGCGTTGCCGGGACTGTTGACTACGAGCAGTACTTC.

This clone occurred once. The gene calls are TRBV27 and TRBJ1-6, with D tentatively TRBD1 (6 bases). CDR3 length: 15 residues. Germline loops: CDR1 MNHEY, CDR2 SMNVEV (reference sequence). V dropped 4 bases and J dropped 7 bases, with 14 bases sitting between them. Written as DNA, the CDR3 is TGTGCCAGCAGTTCTACAGGGATAATAAATTCACCCCTCCACTTT. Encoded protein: CASSSTGIINSPLHF.

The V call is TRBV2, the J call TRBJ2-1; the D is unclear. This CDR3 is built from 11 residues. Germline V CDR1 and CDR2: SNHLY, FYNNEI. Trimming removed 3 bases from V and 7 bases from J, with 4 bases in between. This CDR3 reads CASSEDNEQFF. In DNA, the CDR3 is TGTGCCAGCAGTGAGGATAATGAGCAGTTCTTC.

The CDR3 sequence: CAIRKQGATDTQYF. In nucleotides, the CDR3 is TGTGCCATCCGAAAACAGGGGGCGACAGATACGCAGTATTTT. The chain links TRBV6-6 to TRBJ2-3; 9 bases map to TRBD1. CDR1 MNHNY and CDR2 SVGAGI come from the germline V gene (reference sequence). The CDR3 runs to 14 residues. The V and J ends lost 10 bases and 3 bases, in that order; junction bases with no gene match: 8.

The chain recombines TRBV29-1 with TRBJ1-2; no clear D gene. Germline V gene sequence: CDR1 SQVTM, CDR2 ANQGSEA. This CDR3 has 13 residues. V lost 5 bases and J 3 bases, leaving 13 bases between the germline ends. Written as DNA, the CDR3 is TGCAGCGTTACTCCCCGGGGAGACTATGGCTACACCTTC. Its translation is CSVTPRGDYGYTF.

CDR3 residues: CASGGTFTHSPLHF. Written as DNA, the CDR3 is TGTGCCAGCGGAGGGACCTTCACTCATTCACCCCTCCACTTT. The rearrangement joins TRBV2 to TRBJ1-6, with a weak D call TRBD1 (5 bases). This CDR3 comprises 14 residues. Trimming cost V 8 bases and J 8 bases, with 16 bases left between them. Germline CDR1 SNHLY, CDR2 FYNNEI.

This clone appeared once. The CDR3 sequence is CSVGQGEGRLGGYTF. The CDR3 DNA follows: TGCAGCGTTGGCCAGGGAGAGGGGAGATTGGGTGGCTACACCTTC. The rearrangement joins TRBV29-1 to TRBJ1-2; possible D gene TRBD1, 5 bases. Germline V gene lookup returns CDR1 SQVTM and CDR2 ANQGSEA. The CDR3 runs 15 residues. Trimming left V 4 bases short and J 7 bases short, with 22 bases between.

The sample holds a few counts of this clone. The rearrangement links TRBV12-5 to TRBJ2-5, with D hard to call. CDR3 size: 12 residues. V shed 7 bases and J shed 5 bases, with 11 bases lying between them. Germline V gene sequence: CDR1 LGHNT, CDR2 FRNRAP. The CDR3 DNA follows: TGTGCTAGTGCCGCAATCAGCGAGACCCAGTACTTC. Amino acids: CASAAISETQYF.

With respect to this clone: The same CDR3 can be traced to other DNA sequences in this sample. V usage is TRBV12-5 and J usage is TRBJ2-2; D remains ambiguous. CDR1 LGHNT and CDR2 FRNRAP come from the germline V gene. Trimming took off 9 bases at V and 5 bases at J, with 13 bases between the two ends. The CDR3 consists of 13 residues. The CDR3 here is CASGRDNTGELFF. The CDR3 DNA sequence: TGTGCTAGCGGACGAGACAATACCGGGGAGCTGTTTTTT.

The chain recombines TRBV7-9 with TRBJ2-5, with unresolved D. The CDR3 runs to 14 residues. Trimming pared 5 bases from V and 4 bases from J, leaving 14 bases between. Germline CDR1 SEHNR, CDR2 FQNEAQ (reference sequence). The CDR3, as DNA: TGTGCCAGCAGCCCCACGGCAGCAGGAGAGACCCAGTACTTC. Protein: CASSPTAAGETQYF.

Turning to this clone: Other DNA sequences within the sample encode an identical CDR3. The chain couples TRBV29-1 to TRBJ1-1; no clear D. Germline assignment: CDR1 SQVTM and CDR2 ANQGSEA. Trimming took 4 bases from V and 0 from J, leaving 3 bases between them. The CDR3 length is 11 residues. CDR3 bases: TGCAGCGTTGTGGTGAACACTGAAGCTTTCTTT. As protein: CSVVVNTEAFF.

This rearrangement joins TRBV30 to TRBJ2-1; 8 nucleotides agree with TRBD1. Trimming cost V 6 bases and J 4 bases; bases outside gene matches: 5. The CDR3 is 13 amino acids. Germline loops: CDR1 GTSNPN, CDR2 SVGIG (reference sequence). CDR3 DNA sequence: TGTGCCTGTCTAAGGGACAGGTACAATGAGCAGTTCTTC. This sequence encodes CACLRDRYNEQFF.

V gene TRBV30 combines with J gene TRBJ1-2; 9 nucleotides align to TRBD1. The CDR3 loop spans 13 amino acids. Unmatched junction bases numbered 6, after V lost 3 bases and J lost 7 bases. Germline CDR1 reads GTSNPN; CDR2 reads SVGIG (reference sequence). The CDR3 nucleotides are TGTGCCTGGAGGATCACAGGGGGCGGTGGCTACACCTTC. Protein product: CAWRITGGGGYTF.

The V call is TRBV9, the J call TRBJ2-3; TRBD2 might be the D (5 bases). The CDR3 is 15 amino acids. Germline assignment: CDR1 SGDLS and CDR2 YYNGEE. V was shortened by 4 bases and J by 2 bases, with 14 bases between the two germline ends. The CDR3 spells CASSQTSGATDTQYF. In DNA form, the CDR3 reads TGTGCCAGCAGCCAAACAAGCGGAGCCACAGATACGCAGTATTTT.

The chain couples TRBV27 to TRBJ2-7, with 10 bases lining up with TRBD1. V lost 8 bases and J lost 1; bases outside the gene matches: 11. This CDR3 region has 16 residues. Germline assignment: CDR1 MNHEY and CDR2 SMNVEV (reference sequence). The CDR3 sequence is CASSSKGQGISYEQYF. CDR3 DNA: TGTGCCAGCTCCTCCAAGGGACAGGGGATTTCCTACGAGCAGTACTTC.

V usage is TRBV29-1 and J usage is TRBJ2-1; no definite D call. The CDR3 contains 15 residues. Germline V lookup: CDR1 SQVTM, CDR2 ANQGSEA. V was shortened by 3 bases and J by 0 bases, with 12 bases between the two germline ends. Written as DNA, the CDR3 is TGCAGCGTTGATGGTACTATCGTCTCCTACAATGAGCAGTTCTTC. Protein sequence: CSVDGTIVSYNEQFF.

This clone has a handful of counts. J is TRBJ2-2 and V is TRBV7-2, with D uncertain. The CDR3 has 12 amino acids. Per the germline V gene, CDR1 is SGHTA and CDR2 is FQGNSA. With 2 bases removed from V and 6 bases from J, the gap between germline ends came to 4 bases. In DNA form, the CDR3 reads TGTGCCAGCAGCTTATCTGCCGGGGAGCTGTTTTTT. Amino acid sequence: CASSLSAGELFF.

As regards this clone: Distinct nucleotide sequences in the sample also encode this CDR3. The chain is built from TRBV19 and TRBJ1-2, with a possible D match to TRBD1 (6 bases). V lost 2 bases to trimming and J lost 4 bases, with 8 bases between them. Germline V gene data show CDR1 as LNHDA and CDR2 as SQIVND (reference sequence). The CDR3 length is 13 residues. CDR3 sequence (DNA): TGTGCCAGTAGTATACAGGGGCCCTATGGCTACACCTTC. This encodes CASSIQGPYGYTF. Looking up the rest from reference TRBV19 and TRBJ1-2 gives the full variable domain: DGGITQSPKYLFRKEGQNVTLSCEQNLNHDAMYWYRQDPGQGLRLIYYSQIVNDFQKGDIAEGYSVSREKKESFPLTVTSAQKNPTAFYLCASSIQGPYGYTFGSGTRLTVV.